This TCR beta chain was identified in a study of neurological immune-mediated disorders. Findings and limits, study-wide: The most TCR clonal expansion was seen in HTLV-1-associated myelopathy, and the least was seen in multiple sclerosis, which fell below healthy controls.

V shed 4 bases, J shed 6 bases, and the junction held 6 bases outside the gene matches. Looked up from germline, CDR1 is SGHRS and CDR2 is YFSETQ. This CDR3 contains 15 residues. Every sequencing run generated in excess of 180 million TCR-beta sequences. These sequences covered 15-18 subjects. TCRdb re-called the 5' RACE reads through MiXCR, storing one row per CDR3 protein. In the table there are approximately 70,000 distinct CDR3 sequences, approximately 4.6% of which are singletons. In this sample, this clonotype turned up many times. Its antigen is unidentified. The TCR comes from a woman in her 70s with multiple sclerosis. The genes are TRBV5-1 and TRBJ2-2; 10 bases line up with TRBD1. What was sequenced was PBMCs. The CDR3 region has the DNA TGCGCCAGCAGCGCACGACAGGGGGCATCCGGGGAGCTGTTTTTT. Protein product: CASSARQGASGELFF.